Listed below are T cell receptor beta chains from one sample, sequenced in a study of human T cells and chemical hapten exposure. MiXCR, run by TCRdb on the RACE reads, gives a single entry per CDR3 protein. The sample lists about 100,000 distinct CDR3 sequences; more than 9% were seen once. Sequencing was performed on whole blood, taken in connection with sensitization to the hapten diphenylcyclopropenone (DPC). These receptors came from a man aged 40-55 years with alopecia areata. Some clones in this sample may be carry-over from other donors' samples. CDR3s include the opening cysteine and the closing phenylalanine or tryptophan. D genes are given only for firm matches. Size is stated for part of the rows, as once, few or many counts, or as a class when the clone is expanded.

v_call	j_call	d_call	clone_size	cdr3_nt	cdr3_aa
TRBV7-9	TRBJ1-1	TRBD1	few	TGTGCCAGCAGCCCCGGGACAGGGGCATTGGAAACTGAAGCTTTCTTT	CASSPGTGALETEAFF
TRBV19	TRBJ1-4	NA	many	TGTGCCAGTAGTCTCGCGGACACCGGAAATGAAAAACTGTTTTTT	CASSLADTGNEKLFF
TRBV11-2	TRBJ2-3	NA	NA	TGTGCCAGCAGCATAAACGCAGGGGGGACAGATACGCAGTATTTT	CASSINAGGTDTQYF
TRBV28	TRBJ1-5	NA	few	TGTGCCAGCATCTCCTGGGGTACCTATAGCAATCAGCCCCAGCATTTT	CASISWGTYSNQPQHF
TRBV29-1	TRBJ2-5	NA	few	TGCAGCGTTGAGGGGGGCGCGGAGACCCAGTACTTC	CSVEGGAETQYF
TRBV6-5	TRBJ2-2	TRBD2	NA	TGTGCCACCGCACGACTAGCGGGAGGCACCGGGGAGCTGTTTTTT	CATARLAGGTGELFF
TRBV7-2	TRBJ2-5	NA	NA	TGTGCCAGCAGCTTAGCGCTTATGGTAAAAGAGACCCAGTACTTC	CASSLALMVKETQYF
TRBV7-2	TRBJ2-7	NA	NA	TGTGCCAGCAGCTTAGGGGCGGCGTCATTGGAGCAGTACTTC	CASSLGAASLEQYF
TRBV5-5	TRBJ1-5	NA	many	TGTGCCAGCAGCTTGCAGGATATCTATAGCAATCAGCCCCAGCATTTT	CASSLQDIYSNQPQHF
TRBV7-2	TRBJ2-1	TRBD2	few	TGTGCCAGTCTCTGGAGGGCTAGCGGGCCCATAGGGGATGAGCAGTTCTTC	CASLWRASGPIGDEQFF
TRBV3-1	TRBJ1-5	NA	NA	TGTGCCAGCAGCCAAGAGGGACGGGACGATCAGCCCCAGCATTTT	CASSQEGRDDQPQHF
TRBV7-9	TRBJ2-5	NA	few	TGTGCCAGCAGCTTGAGGGGCGGGGTGGAGACCCAGTACTTC	CASSLRGGVETQYF
TRBV4-3	TRBJ2-7	TRBD2	NA	TGTGCCAGCAGCCAAGGGACTAGCGACTCCTACGAGCAGTACTTC	CASSQGTSDSYEQYF
TRBV28	TRBJ2-3	NA	NA	TGTGCCAGCAGTTTAACCCAGGGGCCAGATACGCAGTATTTT	CASSLTQGPDTQYF
TRBV30	TRBJ2-3	NA	NA	TGTGCCTGGAGTGACCCCACAGGGACAGATACGCAGTATTTT	CAWSDPTGTDTQYF
TRBV7-8	TRBJ2-3	NA	NA	TGTGCCAGCAGCGGGCGGGACCGCACAGATACGCAGTATTTT	CASSGRDRTDTQYF
TRBV7-2	TRBJ2-6	NA	few	TGTGCCAGCAGCTCGCCAGGGGCCGGCTCTGGGGCCAACGTCCTGACTTTC	CASSSPGAGSGANVLTF
TRBV5-1	TRBJ1-1	NA	many	TGCGCCAGCAGCTTGGAAATCCCAGGAATGAACACTGAAGCTTTCTTT	CASSLEIPGMNTEAFF
TRBV15	TRBJ1-1	TRBD1	many	TGTGCCACCAGCAGGCAGGGGGCGAGCACTGAAGCTTTCTTT	CATSRQGASTEAFF
TRBV4-3	TRBJ2-3	NA	NA	TGCGCCAGCAGCCAAGGTTGGGCAGGGCTAGGCACAGATACGCAGTATTTT	CASSQGWAGLGTDTQYF
TRBV5-1	TRBJ1-1	NA	few	TGCGCCAGCAGCTTGGAAGGAAACACTGAAGCTTTCTTT	CASSLEGNTEAFF
TRBV20-1	TRBJ1-1	NA	NA	TGCAGTGCTAGAGGGGGGAAGACTGAAGCTTTCTTT	CSARGGKTEAFF
TRBV20-1	TRBJ2-5	NA	NA	TGCAGTGCCCTAGGGGCAGGGGCCGATGAGACCCAGTACTTC	CSALGAGADETQYF